The rows below give T cell receptor beta chains drawn from one sample of a study of T cells in Graves' hyperthyroidism and ophthalmopathy. TCRdb independently ran MiXCR on the multiplex PCR reads; one entry per CDR3 protein. The table shows 550,000 to 700,000 distinct CDR3 sequences, with under 15% occurring only once. The specimen was blood. These receptors came from a woman in her thirties or forties with Graves' ophthalmopathy. The CDR3 runs from the conserved cysteine through the conserved F or W. Each record gives: J gene, V gene, CDR3 protein.

>TRBJ2-5|TRBV18
CASRGSETQYF
>TRBJ1-5|TRBV6-5
CASSYSSGIQPQHF
>TRBJ1-2|TRBV11-2
CASSLDWGKREGYTF
>TRBJ2-2|TRBV11-2
CASSFGTVSAGELFF
>TRBJ2-5|TRBV6-2/TRBV6-3
CASSYIRETQYF
>TRBJ2-7|TRBV9
CASSEGGGLSYEQYF
>TRBJ1-1|TRBV19
CASSPAGGKAEAFF
>TRBJ2-7|TRBV20-1
CSAAQGLDYEQYF
>TRBJ1-2|TRBV5-5
CATTTSGGVNYGYTF
>TRBJ1-1|TRBV19
CASRDPSGAGTEAFF
>TRBJ2-7|TRBV20-1
CSARGGLAGDYEQYF
>TRBJ1-2|TRBV12-3/TRBV12-4
CASSQQGLRPIYGYTF
>TRBJ2-5|TRBV28
CASSPQQGAVQETQYF
>TRBJ2-5|TRBV29-1
CSVERRELEETQYF
>TRBJ2-2|TRBV24-1
CATSDWDSQNTGELFF
>TRBJ1-1|TRBV15
CATSRNRGNTEAFF
>TRBJ1-5|TRBV20-1
CSARKGQGGNQPQHF
>TRBJ2-2|TRBV10-1
CASSEGFAGELFF
>TRBJ1-1|TRBV20-1
CSASPVGRYTEAFF
>TRBJ1-2|TRBV7-2
CASSTSSWTAYGYTF
>TRBJ2-5|TRBV7-9
CASSTSDRGGQETQYF
>TRBJ1-2|TRBV18
CASSPGTGAYYGYTF
>TRBJ1-1|TRBV28
CASSPSTGRNTEAFF
>TRBJ2-7|TRBV24-1
CATSDQTSGSDEQYF
>TRBJ1-1|TRBV25-1
CASSEMGGGAEAFF
>TRBJ2-1|TRBV5-6
CASSLAQGTLQFF
>TRBJ2-1|TRBV11-3
CASSLEGAQFF
>TRBJ2-5|TRBV14
CASSPPLGGQETQYF